The present T cell receptor beta chain was sequenced within a study of OX40 agonist ivuxolimab in advanced cancers. Background on the study: Under the entry rules, prior anti-PD-1, anti-PD-L1 or anti-CTLA-4 therapy was allowed, and roughly 41% had some. General study points: People who partly responded at 0.1-3.0 mg/kg had some of the least clonal expansion seen. Nonresponders, in some cases, also had low normalized T-cell clonal expansion. The antigen specificity of the peripheral T cells (those that were expanded) was not determined.

The length of the CDR3 is 15 residues. V was pared by 2 bases and J by 4 bases, with 15 bases between. Looked up from germline, CDR1 is MNHEY and CDR2 is SMNVEV (reference sequence). Clones were read by immunoSEQ multiplex PCR, and TCRdb kept only the in-frame ones, dropping some. The sample has about 16,000 clones, approximately 77% seen once. Concerning this clone itself: The antigen is unknown.

This material consisted of CD4+ or CD8+ T cells sorted from blood, taken in a trial of the OX40 agonist ivuxolimab. The receptor comes from an adult with an advanced solid tumor such as melanoma, head and neck, liver or kidney cancer. The chain uses TRBV27 and TRBJ2-7; D may be TRBD1 (6 bases). The CDR3 region is CASSLTPGTTYEQYF. The CDR3 coding sequence is TGTGCCAGCAGTTTAACCCCCGGGACAACTTACGAGCAGTACTTC.